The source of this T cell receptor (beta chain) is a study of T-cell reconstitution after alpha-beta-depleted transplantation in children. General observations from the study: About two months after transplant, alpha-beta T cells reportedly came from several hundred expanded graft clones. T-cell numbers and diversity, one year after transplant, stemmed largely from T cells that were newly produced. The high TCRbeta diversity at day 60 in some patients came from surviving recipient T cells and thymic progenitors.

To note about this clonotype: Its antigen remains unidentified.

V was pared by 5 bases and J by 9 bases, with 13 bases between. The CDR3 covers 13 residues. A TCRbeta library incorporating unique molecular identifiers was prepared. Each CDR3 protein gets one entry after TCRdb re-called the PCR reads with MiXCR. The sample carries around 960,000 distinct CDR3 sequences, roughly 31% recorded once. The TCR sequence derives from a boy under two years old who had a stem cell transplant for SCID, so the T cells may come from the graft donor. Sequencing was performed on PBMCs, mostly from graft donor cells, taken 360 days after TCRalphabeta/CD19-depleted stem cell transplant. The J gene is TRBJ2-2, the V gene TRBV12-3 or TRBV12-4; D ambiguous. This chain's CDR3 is CASSPRIGRELFF. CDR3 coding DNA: TGTGCCAGCAGTCCCCGGATTGGCAGGGAGCTGTTTTTT.